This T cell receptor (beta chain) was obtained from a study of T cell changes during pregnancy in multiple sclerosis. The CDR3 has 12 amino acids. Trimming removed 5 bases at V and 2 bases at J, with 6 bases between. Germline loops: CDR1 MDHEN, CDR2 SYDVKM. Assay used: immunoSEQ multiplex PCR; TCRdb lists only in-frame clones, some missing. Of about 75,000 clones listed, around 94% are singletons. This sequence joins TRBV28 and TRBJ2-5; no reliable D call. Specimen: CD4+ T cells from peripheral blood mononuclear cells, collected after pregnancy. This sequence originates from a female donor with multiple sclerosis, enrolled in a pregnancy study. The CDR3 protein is CASSTVQETQYF. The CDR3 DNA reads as TGTGCCAGCAGTACGGTACAAGAGACCCAGTACTTC.